These 26 T cell receptor beta chains were all obtained from the same sample, sequenced in a study of post-analysis software for immune sequencing data. Findings and limits, study-wide: Patients showed TRBV5-6, TRBV5-1 and TRBV20-1 among roughly 5 TRBV segments more frequent than in controls.

TCR beta cDNA libraries included unique molecular identifiers. TCRdb fed the PCR reads into MiXCR, producing one record per CDR3 protein. Here the sample spans 650,000 to 850,000 distinct CDR3 sequences, 35% to 55% being singletons. No antigen is known for these receptors. The sequencing sample was made of blood. These receptors all come from a girl between 10 and 17 years old with multiple sclerosis.

The gene calls are TRBV6-5 and TRBJ1-6, with D perhaps TRBD1 (6 bases). Germline loops: CDR1 MNHEY, CDR2 SVGAGI. CDR3 length equals 15 residues. The V end was cut by 4 bases, the J end by 14 bases, with 21 bases between. In DNA, the CDR3 is TGTGCCAGCAGTTTGACAGGCCCTGTTCCGCTTGCCCTCCACTTT. As protein: CASSLTGPVPLALHF.

This clonotype occurred a few times. The rearrangement joins TRBV20-1 to TRBJ2-1, with 12 bases matching TRBD2. Germline V gene sequence: CDR1 DFQATT, CDR2 SNEGSKA (reference sequence). Unmatched junction bases numbered 7, after V lost 1 base and J lost 9 bases. The CDR3 loop spans 15 amino acids. CDR3 sequence reads: CSARGGLAGLGEQFF. CDR3 sequence (DNA): TGCAGTGCTAGAGGAGGACTAGCGGGATTGGGTGAGCAGTTCTTC.

This clonotype has only a few counts. The chain couples TRBV15 to TRBJ1-4; the D is unclear. The V gene lost 1 base and the J gene lost 1 base, with 4 bases spanning the gap. From germline, CDR1 is LNHNV and CDR2 YYDKDF (reference sequence). This CDR3 region has 14 residues. CDR3 amino acids: CATSRGGTNEKLFF. The CDR3 nucleotides read TGTGCCACCAGCAGAGGAGGAACTAATGAAAAACTGTTTTTT.

The rearrangement joins TRBV7-2 to TRBJ2-5, with 7 nucleotides matching TRBD2. This CDR3 has 15 residues. The V segment lost 0 bases and the J segment 2 bases; nucleotides outside the gene matches: 3. The germline gives CDR1 SGHTA, CDR2 FQGNSA. CDR3 in amino acids: CASSLAGGTQETQYF. The CDR3 DNA reads as TGTGCCAGCAGCTTAGCGGGAGGGACTCAAGAGACCCAGTACTTC. Using reference TRBV7-2 and TRBJ2-5 for the parts outside the CDR3, the full variable domain is GAGVSQSPSNKVTEKGKDVELRCDPISGHTALYWYRQSLGQGLEFLIYFQGNSAPDKSGLPSDRFSAERTGGSVSTLTIQRTQQEDSAVYLCASSLAGGTQETQYFGPGTRLLVL.

The V and J genes are TRBV20-1 and TRBJ2-1, with TRBD1 identical over 7 bases. From germline, CDR1 is DFQATT and CDR2 SNEGSKA (reference sequence). The CDR3 sequence is 13 residues long. Unmatched junction bases numbered 2, after V lost 1 base and J lost 5 bases. CDR3 sequence: CSARGDRNNEQFF. The CDR3 DNA reads as TGCAGTGCTAGAGGGGACAGAAACAATGAGCAGTTCTTC.

This clonotype was seen more than once but under ten times. The V gene is TRBV15, the J gene TRBJ2-5; 9 bases are a match to TRBD1. Germline lookup yields CDR1 LNHNV and CDR2 YYDKDF (reference sequence). The CDR3 is 15 residues long. Trimming took 8 bases from V and 3 from J; bases not matched to a gene: 10. Here the CDR3 reads CATVLDRGSEETQYF. DNA of the CDR3: TGTGCCACCGTTCTGGACAGGGGATCAGAAGAGACCCAGTACTTC. The variable domain in full, completed from reference TRBV15 and TRBJ2-5, reads DAMVIQNPRYQVTQFGKPVTLSCSQTLNHNVMYWYQQKSSQAPKLLFHYYDKDFNNEADTPDNFQSRRPNTSFCFLDIRSPGLGDTAMYLCATVLDRGSEETQYFGPGTRLLVL.

This chain links TRBV6-2 or TRBV6-3 with TRBJ2-1; D gene ambiguous. The V gene lost 6 bases and the J gene lost 2 bases, with 14 bases spanning the gap. The CDR3 totals 15 residues. Germline V gives CDR1 MNHEY, CDR2 SVGEGT. In DNA form, the CDR3 reads TGTGCCAGCAGACAAGGTACTTTTACCTACAATGAGCAGTTCTTC. Translated: CASRQGTFTYNEQFF.

This rearrangement joins TRBV4-2 to TRBJ2-5; D not certain. This CDR3 contains 15 residues. Germline loops: CDR1 LGHNA, CDR2 YNFKEQ. The V end lost 0 bases, the J end lost 1 base, and 9 bases lay between the germline ends. The CDR3 here is CASSQDPMGQETQYF. CDR3 coding DNA: TGTGCCAGCAGCCAAGATCCGATGGGCCAAGAGACCCAGTACTTC.

The rearrangement joins TRBV12-3 or TRBV12-4 to TRBJ2-4; D possibly corresponds to TRBD2 (6 bases). The end of the DNA aligns better with TRBJ2-7, so the J call may be wrong. This CDR3 is built from 13 residues. CDR3 in DNA: TGTGCCAGCAGTATTCGGGACTGGGGCGAGCAGTACTTC. Protein sequence: CASSIRDWGEQYF.

This clonotype was seen only a few times. The V gene is TRBV7-9, the J gene TRBJ1-2, with 9 bases that match TRBD1. This CDR3 contains 14 residues. Germline CDR1 SEHNR, CDR2 FQNEAQ (reference sequence). V shed 5 bases, J shed 6 bases, and the junction held 7 bases outside the gene matches. CDR3 sequence (DNA): TGTGCCAGCAGCCCTAGGACAGGGGAGGATGGCTACACCTTC. This translates into CASSPRTGEDGYTF. The entire variable domain, with the rest obtained from reference TRBV7-9 and TRBJ1-2, is as follows: DTGVSQNPRHKITKRGQNVTFRCDPISEHNRLYWYRQTLGQGPEFLTYFQNEAQLEKSRLLSDRFSAERPKGSFSTLEIQRTEQGDSAMYLCASSPRTGEDGYTFGSGTRLTVV.

The chain has TRBV25-1 and TRBJ1-1; D is perhaps TRBD1 (5 bases). Trimming took off 8 bases at V and 1 base at J, with 14 bases between the two ends. Germline values: CDR1 MGHDK, CDR2 SYGVNS. The CDR3 contains 14 residues. CDR3 sequence (DNA): TGTGCCAGCGTAGCCGGGACGGAGAACACTGAAGCTTTCTTT. As protein: CASVAGTENTEAFF.

The CDR3 here is CSAPTSMANEQFF. Here the CDR3 DNA reads TGCAGTGCACCGACTAGCATGGCCAATGAGCAGTTCTTC. This sequence joins TRBV20-1 and TRBJ2-1; 7 bases line up with TRBD2. CDR3 length: 13 amino acids. The germline V gene has CDR1 DFQATT and CDR2 SNEGSKA (reference sequence). Trimming removed 6 bases from V and 6 bases from J; junction bases left unmatched: 8.

This chain connects TRBV11-2 to TRBJ1-1; 7 bases are a match to TRBD1. The CDR3 consists of 14 residues. The junction had 3 bases not matched to a gene; V was cut back by 3 bases and J by 2 bases. Germline V gives CDR1 SGHAT, CDR2 FQNNGV. CDR3 residues: CASSFRDSNTEAFF. The CDR3 DNA reads TGTGCCAGCAGCTTCCGGGACAGTAACACTGAAGCTTTCTTT. The variable domain in full, with the rest retrieved from reference TRBV11-2 and TRBJ1-1, is EAGVAQSPRYKIIEKRQSVAFWCNPISGHATLYWYQQILGQGPKLLIQFQNNGVVDDSQLPKDRFSAERLKGVDSTLKIQPAKLEDSAVYLCASSFRDSNTEAFFGQGTRLTVV.

The CDR3 region is CASSYRDRVDNEQFF. The CDR3 DNA follows: TGTGCCAGCAGCTACCGGGACAGGGTGGACAATGAGCAGTTCTTC. The chain is built from TRBV7-9 and TRBJ2-1; 9 bases fit TRBD1. V was clipped by 4 bases and J by 5 bases; unmatched bases: 6. The CDR3 runs to 15 residues. CDR1 and CDR2 (germline): SEHNR, FQNEAQ (reference sequence).

The V call is TRBV7-9, the J call TRBJ2-7; D is unresolved. The DNA end is more similar to TRBJ2-5, so the J call may be wrong. From germline, CDR1 is SEHNR and CDR2 FQNEAQ (reference sequence). CDR3 size: 14 residues. The CDR3 is CASSLADPAETQYF. CDR3 sequence (DNA): TGTGCCAGCAGCTTAGCAGACCCGGCGGAGACCCAGTACTTC.

This clonotype occurred a few times. J is TRBJ1-2 and V is TRBV5-1; 9 nucleotides agree with TRBD1. V lost 2 bases and J lost 2; bases outside the gene matches: 7. The CDR3 consists of 16 residues. In germline, CDR1 is SGHRS, CDR2 YFSETQ. In DNA, the CDR3 is TGCGCCAGCAGCTTTTCTCCGGGACAGGGAAACTATGGCTACACCTTC. Amino acids: CASSFSPGQGNYGYTF. Full variable domain (missing parts from reference TRBV5-1 and TRBJ1-2): KAGVTQTPRYLIKTRGQQVTLSCSPISGHRSVSWYQQTPGQGLQFLFEYFSETQRNKGNFPGRFSGRQFSNSRSEMNVSTLELGDSALYLCASSFSPGQGNYGYTFGSGTRLTVV.

This sequence joins TRBV11-1 and TRBJ2-1; possibly TRBD2 for D (5 bases). The CDR3 spans 15 residues. Germline assignment: CDR1 SGHAT and CDR2 FQDESV (reference sequence). Between the trimmed V and J ends, which lost 0 bases and 2 bases, there was a span of 8 bases. CDR3 DNA: TGTGCCAGCAGCTTAGCTTTCGGGACCTACAATGAGCAGTTCTTC. Translation gives CASSLAFGTYNEQFF.

The chain joins TRBV10-3 to TRBJ2-1, with 9 bases matching TRBD2. From germline, CDR1 is ENHRY and CDR2 SYGVKD. This CDR3 has 16 amino acids. V gave up 4 bases and J gave up 2 bases; unmatched junction bases: 6. The CDR3 coding sequence is TGTGCCATCAGTGTAGACGTAGCGGGAGCCTACAATGAGCAGTTCTTC. Its protein is CAISVDVAGAYNEQFF.

This clonotype has only a few counts. The CDR3 DNA reads as TGTGCCAGCAGCTTAGCGCTATGGGGCGATGAGCAGTACTTC. Translation gives CASSLALWGDEQYF. V is TRBV7-8 and J is TRBJ2-5; D might be TRBD1 (5 bases). With 0 bases removed from V and 11 bases from J, the gap between germline ends came to 16 bases. CDR1 and CDR2 from the germline V gene are SGHVS and FQNEAQ. This CDR3 comprises 14 residues.

The rearrangement links TRBV19 to TRBJ2-7; 9 nucleotides match TRBD2. Trimming removed 6 bases from V and 0 bases from J; junction bases left unmatched: 9. Germline CDR1 LNHDA, CDR2 SQIVND (reference sequence). CDR3 length: 16 residues. Written as DNA, the CDR3 is TGTGCCAGTAGCCTCGAGGGTAGCGGGAGCTCCTACGAGCAGTACTTC. It codes for CASSLEGSGSSYEQYF.

This chain links TRBV7-6 with TRBJ1-6; D is perhaps TRBD1 (5 bases). The CDR3 runs 16 residues. Trimming stripped 0 bases from V and 7 bases from J, with 13 bases between. CDR1 and CDR2 (germline): SGHVS, FNYEAQ. The CDR3: CASSLASTGLNSPLHF. The CDR3 region has the DNA TGTGCCAGCAGCTTAGCTTCAACAGGCCTAAATTCACCCCTCCACTTT.

V usage is TRBV12-3 or TRBV12-4 and J usage is TRBJ1-1, with D tentatively TRBD1 (6 bases). This CDR3 spans 14 amino acids. Trimming left V 3 bases short and J 4 bases short, with 12 bases between. CDR3 bases: TGTGCCAGCAGTTTGGGCAGGGGACCCACTGAAGCTTTCTTT. Amino acids: CASSLGRGPTEAFF.

A remark on this clonotype: At one end the junction does not follow the germline gene, possibly because of a read error. The chain couples TRBV6-1 to TRBJ2-1, with D hard to call. CDR3 length: 16 amino acids. Germline CDR1 MNHNS, CDR2 SASEGT. The CDR3 DNA follows: TGTGCCGGCAGTGAGCAGGCCATTGAAACCTACAATGAGCAGTTCTTC. Its protein is CAGSEQAIETYNEQFF.

The CDR3 region has the DNA TGTGCCAGCAGCTTAGGCCAACAGGGAAGCTATGGCTACACCTTC. Its protein is CASSLGQQGSYGYTF. The chain links TRBV7-2 to TRBJ1-2; possible D gene TRBD1, 6 bases. V shed 1 base and J shed 4 bases, with 13 bases lying between them. Germline V CDR1 and CDR2: SGHTA, FQGNSA. This CDR3 has 15 amino acids.

The chain couples TRBV6-1 to TRBJ2-1; D perhaps matches TRBD2 (5 bases). CDR3 length equals 14 residues. Germline CDR1 MNHNS, CDR2 SASEGT. V was pared by 6 bases and J by 6 bases, with 15 bases between. CDR3 residues: CASSIIRGSNEQFF. CDR3 DNA: TGTGCCAGCAGCATTATACGGGGTAGCAATGAGCAGTTCTTC.

The rearrangement uses TRBV29-1 and TRBJ2-5; tentatively, D is TRBD2 (6 bases). Judging by the DNA end, TRBJ2-7 fits better; the J call may be wrong. There are 13 residues in the CDR3. CDR1 SQVTM and CDR2 ANQGSEA come from the germline V gene. DNA of the CDR3: TGCAGCGTTGAAGGGAGGGTCCCGTACGAGCAGTACTTC. It yields the protein CSVEGRVPYEQYF.